The clone carrying this T cell receptor beta chain was picked up one time. What it binds is not known. The CDR3 loop spans 12 amino acids. CDR1 MNHEY and CDR2 SMNVEV come from the germline V gene (reference sequence). With 4 bases removed from V and 4 bases from J, the gap between germline ends came to 8 bases. This sample is drawn from a study of cytomegalovirus exposure and HLA in healthy donors. Overall study: The roughly 130 validation repertoires used the same platform as the 600 to 750 first-cohort repertoires (as reported by a later analysis).

Donors came from a validation cohort of over a hundred subjects, distinct from the first 666-subject cohort. Study observations and caveats: The study put under 200 TCR beta chains on its list as cytomegalovirus-associated.

Clones were read by immunoSEQ multiplex PCR, and TCRdb kept only the in-frame ones, dropping some. The sample comprises over 250,000 clones, roughly 87% of which are singletons, and roughly 1.2% rests with the top ten. This chain joins TRBV27 and TRBJ2-7, with a weak D call TRBD2 (6 bases). The origin of this receptor is a woman in her twenties or thirties in good health and CMV-seropositive. Sequencing was performed on PBMCs. CDR3 DNA sequence: TGTGCCAGCAGTTCTGGGGGGTACGAGCAGTACTTC. Its protein product is CASSSGGYEQYF.